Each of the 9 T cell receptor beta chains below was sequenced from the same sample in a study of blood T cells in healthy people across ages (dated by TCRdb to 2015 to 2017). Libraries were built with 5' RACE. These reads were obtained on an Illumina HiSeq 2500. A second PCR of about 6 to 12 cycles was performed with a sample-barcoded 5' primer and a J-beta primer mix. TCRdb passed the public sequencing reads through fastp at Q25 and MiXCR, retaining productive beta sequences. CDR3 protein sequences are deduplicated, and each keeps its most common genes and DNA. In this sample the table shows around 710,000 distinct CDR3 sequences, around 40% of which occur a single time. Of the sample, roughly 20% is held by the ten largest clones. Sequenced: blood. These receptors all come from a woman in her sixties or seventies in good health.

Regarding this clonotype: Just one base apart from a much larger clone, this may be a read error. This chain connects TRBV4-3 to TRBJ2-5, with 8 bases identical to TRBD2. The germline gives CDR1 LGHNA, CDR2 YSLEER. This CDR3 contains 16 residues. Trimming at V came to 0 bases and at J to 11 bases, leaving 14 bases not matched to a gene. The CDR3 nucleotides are TGCGCCAGCAGCCAAGAAGGCGGGAGGACGCAGAATGAGCAGTACTTC. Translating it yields CASSQEGGRTQNEQYF.

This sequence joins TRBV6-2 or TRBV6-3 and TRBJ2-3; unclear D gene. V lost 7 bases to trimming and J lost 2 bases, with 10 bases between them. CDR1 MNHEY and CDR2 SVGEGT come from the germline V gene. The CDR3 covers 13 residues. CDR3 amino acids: CASKYQNTDTQYF. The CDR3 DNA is TGTGCCAGCAAATACCAAAACACAGATACGCAGTATTTT.

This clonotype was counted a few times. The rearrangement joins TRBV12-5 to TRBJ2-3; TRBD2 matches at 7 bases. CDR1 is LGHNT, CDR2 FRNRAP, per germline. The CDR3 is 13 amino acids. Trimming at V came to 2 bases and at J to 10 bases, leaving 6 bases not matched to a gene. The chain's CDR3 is CASGLRDYPSQYF. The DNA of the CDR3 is TGTGCTAGTGGTTTGCGGGACTACCCATCGCAGTATTTT.

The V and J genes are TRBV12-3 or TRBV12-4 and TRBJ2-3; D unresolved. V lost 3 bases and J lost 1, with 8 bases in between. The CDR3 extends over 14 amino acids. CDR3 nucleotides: TGTGCCAGCAGTTTGGGGAAGGGCACAGATACGCAGTATTTT. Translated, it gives CASSLGKGTDTQYF.

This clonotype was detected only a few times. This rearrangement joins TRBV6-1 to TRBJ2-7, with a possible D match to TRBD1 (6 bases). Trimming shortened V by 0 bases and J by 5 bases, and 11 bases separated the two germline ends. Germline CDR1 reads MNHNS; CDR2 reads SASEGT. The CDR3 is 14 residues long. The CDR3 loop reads CASSEAQGRHEQYF. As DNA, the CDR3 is TGTGCCAGCAGTGAAGCGCAGGGGCGCCACGAGCAGTACTTC.

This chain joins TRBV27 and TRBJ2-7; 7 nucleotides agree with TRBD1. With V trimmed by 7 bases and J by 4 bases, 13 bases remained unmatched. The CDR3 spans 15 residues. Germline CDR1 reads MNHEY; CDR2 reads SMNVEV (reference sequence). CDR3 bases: TGTGCCAGCACCTCCAGACAGGGAGAAAGTTACGAGCAGTACTTC. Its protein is CASTSRQGESYEQYF.

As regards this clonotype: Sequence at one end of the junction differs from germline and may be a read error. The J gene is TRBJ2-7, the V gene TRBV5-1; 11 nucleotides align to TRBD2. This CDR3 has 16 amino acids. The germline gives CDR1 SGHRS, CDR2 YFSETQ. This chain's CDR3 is CASSALTSGVHYEQNF. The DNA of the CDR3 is TGCGCCAGCAGCGCGTTGACTAGCGGGGTTCACTACGAGCAGAACTTC.

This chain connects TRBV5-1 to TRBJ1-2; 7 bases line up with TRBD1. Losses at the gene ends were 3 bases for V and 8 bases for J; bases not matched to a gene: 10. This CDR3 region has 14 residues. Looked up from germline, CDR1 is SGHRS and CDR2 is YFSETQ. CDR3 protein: CASSWGTATKGYTF. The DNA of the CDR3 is TGCGCCAGCAGCTGGGGGACAGCCACTAAAGGCTACACCTTC.

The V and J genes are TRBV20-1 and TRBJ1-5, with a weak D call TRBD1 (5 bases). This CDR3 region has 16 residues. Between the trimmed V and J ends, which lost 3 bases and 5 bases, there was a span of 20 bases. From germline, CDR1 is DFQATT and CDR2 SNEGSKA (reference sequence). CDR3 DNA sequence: TGCAGTGCTAGGGTACGGAGGGGTCCGCCAGATCAGCCCCAGCATTTT. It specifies CSARVRRGPPDQPQHF.